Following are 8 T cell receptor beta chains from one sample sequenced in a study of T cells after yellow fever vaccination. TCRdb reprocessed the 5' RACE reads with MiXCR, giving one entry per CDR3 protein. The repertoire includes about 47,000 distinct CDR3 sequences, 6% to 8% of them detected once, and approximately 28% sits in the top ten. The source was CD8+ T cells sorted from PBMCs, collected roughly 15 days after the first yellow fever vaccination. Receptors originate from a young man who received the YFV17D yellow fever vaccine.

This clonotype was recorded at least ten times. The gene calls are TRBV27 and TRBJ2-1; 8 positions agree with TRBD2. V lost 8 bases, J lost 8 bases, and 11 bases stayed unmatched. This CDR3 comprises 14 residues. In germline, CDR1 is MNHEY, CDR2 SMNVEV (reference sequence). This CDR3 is CASSNYLGGDEQFF. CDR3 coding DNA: TGTGCCAGCTCAAACTACCTCGGGGGGGATGAGCAGTTCTTC.

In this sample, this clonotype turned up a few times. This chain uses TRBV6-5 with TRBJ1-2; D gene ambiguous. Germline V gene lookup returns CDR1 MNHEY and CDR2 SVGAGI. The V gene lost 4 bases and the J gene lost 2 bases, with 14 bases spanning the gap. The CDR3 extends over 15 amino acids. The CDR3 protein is CASSSRTPQNYGYTF. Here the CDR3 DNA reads TGTGCCAGCAGTTCAAGGACGCCCCAAAACTATGGCTACACCTTC.

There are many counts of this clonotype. The CDR3 coding sequence is TGTGCCAGCAGCAAGGCCGTCACAGATACGCAGTATTTT. Translating it yields CASSKAVTDTQYF. The chain couples TRBV12-3 or TRBV12-4 to TRBJ2-3, with no clear D. Trimming shortened V by 6 bases and J by 2 bases, and 9 bases separated the two germline ends. CDR3 length: 13 amino acids.

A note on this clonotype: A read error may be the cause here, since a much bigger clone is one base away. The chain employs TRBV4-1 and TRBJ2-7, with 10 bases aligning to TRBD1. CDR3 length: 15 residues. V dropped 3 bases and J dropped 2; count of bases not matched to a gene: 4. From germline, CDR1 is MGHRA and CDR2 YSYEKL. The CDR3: CASSHRTGGAYEQYF. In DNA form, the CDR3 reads TGCGCCAGCAGCCACAGGACAGGGGGTGCCTACGAGCAGTACTTC.

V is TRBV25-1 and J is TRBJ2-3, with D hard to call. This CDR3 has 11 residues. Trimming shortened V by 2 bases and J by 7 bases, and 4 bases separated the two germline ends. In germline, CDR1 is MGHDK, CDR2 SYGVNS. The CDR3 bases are TGTGCCAGCAGTGAAGCCCATACGCAGTATTTT. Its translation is CASSEAHTQYF.

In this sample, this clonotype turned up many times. For the CDR3, the DNA is TGTGCCAGCAGCTGGGGACTAGCGGGGGTCAATGAGCAGTTCTTC. This encodes CASSWGLAGVNEQFF. J is TRBJ2-1 and V is TRBV7-2; 14 positions match TRBD2. Germline V gene data show CDR1 as SGHTA and CDR2 as FQGNSA. CDR3 length equals 15 residues. V lost 4 bases to trimming and J lost 6 bases; unmatched junction nucleotides: 2.

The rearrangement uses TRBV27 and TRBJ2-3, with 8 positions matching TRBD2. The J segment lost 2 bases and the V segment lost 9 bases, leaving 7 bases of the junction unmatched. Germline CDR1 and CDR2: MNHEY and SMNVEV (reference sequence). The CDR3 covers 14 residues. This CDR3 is CASHRGGDTDTQYF. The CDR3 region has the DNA TGTGCCAGTCATCGGGGGGGTGACACAGATACGCAGTATTTT.

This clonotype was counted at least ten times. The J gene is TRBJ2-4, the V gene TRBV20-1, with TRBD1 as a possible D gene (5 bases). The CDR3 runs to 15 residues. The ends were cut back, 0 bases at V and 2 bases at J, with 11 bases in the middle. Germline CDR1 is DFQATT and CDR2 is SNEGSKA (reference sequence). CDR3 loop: CSARDPQATKNIQYF. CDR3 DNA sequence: TGCAGTGCTAGAGATCCACAGGCCACCAAAAACATTCAGTACTTC.